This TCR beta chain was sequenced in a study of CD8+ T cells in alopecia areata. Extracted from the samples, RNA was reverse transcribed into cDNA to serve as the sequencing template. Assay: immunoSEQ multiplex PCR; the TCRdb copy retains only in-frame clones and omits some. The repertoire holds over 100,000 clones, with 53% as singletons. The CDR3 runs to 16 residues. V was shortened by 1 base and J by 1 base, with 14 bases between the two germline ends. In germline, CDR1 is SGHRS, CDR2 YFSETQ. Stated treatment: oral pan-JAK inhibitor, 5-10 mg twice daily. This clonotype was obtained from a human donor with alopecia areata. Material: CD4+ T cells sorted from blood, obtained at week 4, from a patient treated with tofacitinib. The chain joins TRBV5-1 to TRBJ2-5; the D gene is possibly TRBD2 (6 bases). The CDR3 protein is CASSLMMGGTQETQYF. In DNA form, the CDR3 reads TGCGCCAGCAGCTTGATGATGGGGGGTACCCAAGAGACCCAGTACTTC.